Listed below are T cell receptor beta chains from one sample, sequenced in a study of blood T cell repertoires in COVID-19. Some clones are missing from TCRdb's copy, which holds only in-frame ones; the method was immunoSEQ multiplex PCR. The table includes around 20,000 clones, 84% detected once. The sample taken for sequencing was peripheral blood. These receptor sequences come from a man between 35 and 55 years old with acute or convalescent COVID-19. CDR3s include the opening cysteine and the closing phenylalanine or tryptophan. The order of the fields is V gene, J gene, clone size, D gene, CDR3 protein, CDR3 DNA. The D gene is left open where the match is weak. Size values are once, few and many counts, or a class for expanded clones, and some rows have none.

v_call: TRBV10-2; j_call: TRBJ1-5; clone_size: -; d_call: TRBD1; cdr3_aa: CASSEREGGTGVQPQHF; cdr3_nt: TGCGCCAGCAGTGAGAGGGAAGGCGGGACAGGGGTTCAGCCCCAGCATTTT
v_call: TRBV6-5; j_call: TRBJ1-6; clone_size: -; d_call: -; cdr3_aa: CASGVNRNSPLHF; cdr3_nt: TGTGCCAGCGGGGTTAACAGGAATTCACCCCTCCACTTT
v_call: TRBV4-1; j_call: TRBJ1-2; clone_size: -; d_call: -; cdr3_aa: CASSQGGGGYGYTF; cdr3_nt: TGCGCCAGCAGCCAAGGAGGGGGGGGCTATGGCTACACCTTC
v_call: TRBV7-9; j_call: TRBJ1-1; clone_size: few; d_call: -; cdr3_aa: CAARGGTEAFF; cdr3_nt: TGTGCCGCCCGGGGGGGCACTGAAGCTTTCTTT
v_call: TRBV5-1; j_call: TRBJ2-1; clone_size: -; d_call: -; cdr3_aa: CASSLVQGQGEQFF; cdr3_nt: TGCGCCAGCAGCTTGGTTCAGGGCCAAGGTGAGCAGTTCTTC
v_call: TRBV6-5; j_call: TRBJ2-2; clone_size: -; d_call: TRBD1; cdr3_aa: CASRPGTGWDGELFF; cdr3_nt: TGTGCCAGCAGGCCCGGGACAGGGTGGGACGGGGAGCTGTTTTTT
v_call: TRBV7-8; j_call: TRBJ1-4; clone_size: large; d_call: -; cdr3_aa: CASKSGGGKLFF; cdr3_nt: TGTGCCAGCAAAAGCGGGGGGGGTAAACTGTTTTTT
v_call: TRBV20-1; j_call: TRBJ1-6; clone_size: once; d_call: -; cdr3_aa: CSASMSGSEWNSPLHF; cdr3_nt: TGCAGTGCTAGTATGTCGGGATCTGAGTGGAATTCACCCCTCCACTTT
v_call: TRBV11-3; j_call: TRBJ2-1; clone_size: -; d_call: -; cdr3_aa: CASSSGVATNEQFF; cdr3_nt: TGTGCCAGCAGCTCAGGGGTCGCTACGAATGAGCAGTTCTTC
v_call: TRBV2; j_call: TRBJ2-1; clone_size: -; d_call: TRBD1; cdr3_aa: CASRLDRDDQFF; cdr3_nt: TGTGCCAGCAGGCTCGACAGGGACGATCAGTTCTTC
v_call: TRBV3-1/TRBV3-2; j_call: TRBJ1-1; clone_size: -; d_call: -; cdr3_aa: CASSQRGNPEAFF; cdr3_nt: TGTGCCAGCAGCCAACGCGGCAATCCTGAAGCTTTCTTT
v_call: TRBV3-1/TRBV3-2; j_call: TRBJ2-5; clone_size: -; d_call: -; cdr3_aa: CASSQRRQQETQYF; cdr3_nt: TGTGCCAGCAGCCAACGGAGACAGCAAGAGACCCAGTACTTC
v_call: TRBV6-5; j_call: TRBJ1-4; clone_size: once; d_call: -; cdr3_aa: CASRRGATNEKLFF; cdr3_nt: TGTGCCAGCAGGCGGGGGGCGACTAATGAAAAACTGTTTTTT
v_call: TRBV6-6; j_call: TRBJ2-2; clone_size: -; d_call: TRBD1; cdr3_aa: CASSRKQGAGELFF; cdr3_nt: TGTGCCAGCAGTCGCAAACAGGGGGCCGGGGAGCTGTTTTTT
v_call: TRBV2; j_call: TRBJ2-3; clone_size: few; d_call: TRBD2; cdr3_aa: CASNWSGARTDTQYF; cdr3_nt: TGTGCCAGCAATTGGAGCGGGGCCCGCACAGATACGCAGTATTTT
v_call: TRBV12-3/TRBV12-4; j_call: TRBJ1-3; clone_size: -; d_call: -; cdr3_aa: CASSFNRVDTIYF; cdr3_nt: TGTGCCAGCAGTTTTAATCGGGTTGACACCATATATTTT
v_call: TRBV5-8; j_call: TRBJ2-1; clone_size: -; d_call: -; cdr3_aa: CASSLEATQGYEQFF; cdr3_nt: TGTGCCAGCAGCTTAGAAGCGACCCAGGGTTATGAGCAGTTCTTC
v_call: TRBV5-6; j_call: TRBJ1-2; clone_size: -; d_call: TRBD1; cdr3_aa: CASREQGTNYGYTF; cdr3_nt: TGTGCCAGCAGAGAACAGGGGACTAACTATGGCTACACCTTC
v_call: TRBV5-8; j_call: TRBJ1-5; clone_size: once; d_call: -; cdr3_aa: CASSLGAYSNQPQHF; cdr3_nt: TGTGCCAGCAGCTTGGGGGCCTATAGCAATCAGCCCCAGCATTTT